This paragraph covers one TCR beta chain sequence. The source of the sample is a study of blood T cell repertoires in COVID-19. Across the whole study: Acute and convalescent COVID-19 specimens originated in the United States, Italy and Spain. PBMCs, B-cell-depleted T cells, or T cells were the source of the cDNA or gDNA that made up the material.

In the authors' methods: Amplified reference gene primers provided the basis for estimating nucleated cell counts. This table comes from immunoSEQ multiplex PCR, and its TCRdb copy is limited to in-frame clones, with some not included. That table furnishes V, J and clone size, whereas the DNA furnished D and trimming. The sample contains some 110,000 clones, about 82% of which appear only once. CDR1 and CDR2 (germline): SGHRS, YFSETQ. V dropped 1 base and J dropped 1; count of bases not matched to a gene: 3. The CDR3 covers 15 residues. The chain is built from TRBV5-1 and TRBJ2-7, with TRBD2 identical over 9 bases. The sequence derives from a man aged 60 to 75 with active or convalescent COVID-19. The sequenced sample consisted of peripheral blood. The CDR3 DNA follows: TGCGCCAGCAGCTTGTCCGGACTAGCGTCCTACGAGCAGTACTTC. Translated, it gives CASSLSGLASYEQYF. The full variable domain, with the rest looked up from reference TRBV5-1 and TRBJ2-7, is KAGVTQTPRYLIKTRGQQVTLSCSPISGHRSVSWYQQTPGQGLQFLFEYFSETQRNKGNFPGRFSGRQFSNSRSEMNVSTLELGDSALYLCASSLSGLASYEQYFGPGTRLTVT.